The 21 T cell receptor beta chains presented below share a single source sample, sequenced in a study of T cell responses to AZD1222 COVID-19 vaccine. Sequenced by immunoSEQ multiplex PCR; TCRdb stores in-frame clones only, minus some. The sample holds about 94,000 clones, roughly 90% seen once. The specimen was peripheral blood, collected 28 days after the second AZD1222 dose. Receptor source: an adult who received the AZD1222 COVID-19 vaccine.

The rearrangement joins TRBV10-1 to TRBJ1-6; 8 nucleotides match TRBD1. The ends lost 7 bases at V and 11 bases at J; junction bases unmatched: 16. Germline loops: CDR1 WNHNN, CDR2 SYGVQD (reference sequence). The CDR3 is 16 residues long. The CDR3 region is CASISKRTGFWAPLHF. The CDR3 DNA reads as TGCGCCAGCATTTCAAAGAGGACAGGGTTCTGGGCACCCCTCCACTTT.

This chain links TRBV2 with TRBJ1-1; D is ambiguous. The CDR3 sequence is 12 residues long. Germline loops: CDR1 SNHLY, CDR2 FYNNEI. The V end was cut by 2 bases, the J end by 7 bases, with 8 bases between. In nucleotides, the CDR3 is TGTGCCAGCAGTGAACGAATAAATGAAGCTTTCTTT. Translation: CASSERINEAFF.

The gene calls are TRBV30 and TRBJ1-2; D uncertain. Looked up from germline, CDR1 is GTSNPN and CDR2 is SVGIG (reference sequence). V lost 2 bases to trimming and J lost 2 bases, with 12 bases between them. The CDR3 has 14 residues. CDR3 DNA sequence: TGTGCCTGGAGTACGGTCCCTGGGAACTATGGCTACACCTTC. Encoded protein: CAWSTVPGNYGYTF.

This clone was recorded once. This sequence joins TRBV29-1 and TRBJ1-2; D unresolved. CDR3 length equals 15 residues. Trimming left V 0 bases short and J 6 bases short, with 17 bases between. Per the germline V gene, CDR1 is SQVTM and CDR2 is ANQGSEA. The CDR3 loop reads CSVEDRAGRYDGYTF. CDR3 coding DNA: TGCAGCGTTGAAGATCGGGCGGGGAGATACGATGGCTACACCTTC.

The chain is built from TRBV2 and TRBJ2-7; TRBD2 matches 11 bases. The junction had 13 bases not matched to a gene; V was cut back by 6 bases and J by 9 bases. The CDR3 contains 15 residues. Germline-derived CDR1 and CDR2 are SNHLY and FYNNEI. CDR3 amino acids: CASSPLAGGSTGQYF. The CDR3 DNA reads TGTGCCAGCAGCCCTCTAGCGGGAGGCTCTACCGGGCAGTACTTC.

V is TRBV5-1 and J is TRBJ2-7, with 9 nucleotides matching TRBD1. The CDR3 covers 16 residues. CDR1 and CDR2 (germline): SGHRS, YFSETQ. The ends lost 3 bases at V and 3 bases at J; junction bases unmatched: 10. CDR3 sequence (DNA): TGCGCCAGCAGCTCCGGGACAGGGAGTACCGTCTACGAGCAGTACTTC. Translated: CASSSGTGSTVYEQYF.

This chain links TRBV6-4 with TRBJ1-4; no clear D. CDR1 and CDR2 from the germline V gene are MRHNA and SNTAGT. Deletions cut 2 bases from V and 0 bases from J, with 10 bases between. The CDR3 has 16 residues. The CDR3 DNA is TGTGCCAGCAGTGACAACGAGGGATCAACTAATGAAAAACTGTTTTTT. This translates into CASSDNEGSTNEKLFF.

The rearrangement uses TRBV27 and TRBJ2-3; TRBD2 matches 14 bases. V was pared by 4 bases and J by 3 bases, with 6 bases of the junction left unmatched. This CDR3 contains 17 residues. Per the germline V gene, CDR1 is MNHEY and CDR2 is SMNVEV (reference sequence). The CDR3 region is CASSSFGTSGRTDTQYF. CDR3 bases: TGTGCCAGCAGTTCATTTGGGACTAGCGGGAGAACAGATACGCAGTATTTT.

J is TRBJ2-7 and V is TRBV5-1; D may be TRBD2 (5 bases). The V end was cut by 2 bases, the J end by 5 bases, with 5 bases between. Germline V lookup: CDR1 SGHRS, CDR2 YFSETQ. The CDR3 sequence is 11 residues long. This chain's CDR3 is CASSLLDEQYF. The CDR3 DNA reads TGCGCCAGCAGCTTACTAGACGAGCAGTACTTC.

This rearrangement joins TRBV6-5 to TRBJ1-2, with 8 bases matching TRBD1. The trim removed 7 bases at V and 6 bases at J, leaving 10 bases unmatched. Per the germline V gene, CDR1 is MNHEY and CDR2 is SVGAGI. The CDR3 runs to 14 residues. The CDR3 sequence is CASTRTGGFNGYTF. DNA for the CDR3: TGTGCCAGCACCAGAACAGGGGGTTTTAATGGCTACACCTTC.

This clone has a single count. This chain joins TRBV7-9 and TRBJ2-7, with D possibly matching TRBD1 (6 bases). This CDR3 is built from 13 residues. V dropped 6 bases and J dropped 6 bases, with 15 bases sitting between them. The germline gives CDR1 SEHNR, CDR2 FQNEAQ (reference sequence). As DNA, the CDR3 is TGTGCCAGCAGATATGACCAGGGGTTCGAGCAGTACTTC. As protein: CASRYDQGFEQYF.

The chain couples TRBV5-1 to TRBJ1-2; D unclear. Germline-derived CDR1 and CDR2 are SGHRS and YFSETQ. V was trimmed by 7 bases and J by 2 bases, leaving 18 bases between them. CDR3 length: 15 residues. CDR3 sequence reads: CASYPGDAQNYGYTF. In DNA, the CDR3 is TGCGCCAGCTATCCTGGTGACGCCCAGAACTATGGCTACACCTTC.

V is TRBV4-1 and J is TRBJ2-7; D perhaps matches TRBD2 (6 bases). This CDR3 is built from 14 residues. Trimming cost V 0 bases and J 5 bases, with 11 bases left between them. CDR1 is MGHRA and CDR2 is YSYEKL in the germline V gene. The CDR3 region is CASSQDNGGDEQYF. For the CDR3, the DNA is TGCGCCAGCAGCCAAGATAACGGGGGAGACGAGCAGTACTTC.

In its sample, this clone was seen once. V is TRBV21-1 and J is TRBJ2-1; no check of the table's D call, TRBD2, against the DNA was made. TRBV21-1 constitutes a pseudogene. The CDR3 consists of 17 residues. The CDR3 DNA sequence: TGTGCCAGCAGCAGGAGGGAGGGGCCGAACGGGATAAATGAGCAGTTCTTC. Its translation is CASSRREGPNGINEQFF.

The chain joins TRBV6-5 to TRBJ1-5; possibly TRBD1 for D (6 bases). Trimming stripped 6 bases from V and 6 bases from J, with 12 bases between. Germline loops: CDR1 MNHEY, CDR2 SVGAGI. This CDR3 contains 13 residues. The DNA of the CDR3 is TGTGCCAGCAGCCGAGGGGGAGGTCAGCCCCAGCATTTT. Its protein is CASSRGGGQPQHF.

The rearrangement joins TRBV27 to TRBJ2-7; D perhaps matches TRBD1 (6 bases). Germline values: CDR1 MNHEY, CDR2 SMNVEV (reference sequence). The CDR3 sequence is 16 residues long. V lost 5 bases and J lost 4, with 21 bases in between. For the CDR3, the DNA is TGTGCCAGCAGTGTCCAGTGGACAGCCCACCCATACGAGCAGTACTTC. The encoded protein is CASSVQWTAHPYEQYF.

Notes on this clone: A junction end diverges from the germline sequence, so it may reflect a read error. The chain carries TRBV28 and TRBJ2-1; 7 bases align to TRBD2. Germline CDR1 MDHEN, CDR2 SYDVKM. There are 14 residues in the CDR3. CDR3 region: CASRQPGGYNGQFF. As DNA, the CDR3 is TGTGCCAGCAGACAACCGGGGGGATACAATGGGCAGTTCTTC.

The DNA of the CDR3 is TGTGCCAGCAGTTCGGTCGGAAATGAGCAGTTCTTC. Translating it yields CASSSVGNEQFF. This sequence joins TRBV28 and TRBJ2-1, with D unclear. Germline V gene sequence: CDR1 MDHEN, CDR2 SYDVKM. Trimming shortened V by 4 bases and J by 7 bases, and 8 bases separated the two germline ends. The CDR3 is made up of 12 amino acids.

The genes are TRBV6-5 and TRBJ1-1; D might be TRBD1 (5 bases). Trimming removed 3 bases from V and 5 bases from J, with 13 bases in between. This CDR3 region has 14 residues. Germline V gene lookup returns CDR1 MNHEY and CDR2 SVGAGI. This chain's CDR3 is CASSYGVEGTEAFF. As DNA, the CDR3 is TGTGCCAGCAGTTATGGGGTAGAGGGGACTGAAGCTTTCTTT.

The chain is built from TRBV4-3 and TRBJ1-5, with no clear D. The germline V and J ends were trimmed by 0 bases and 6 bases, with 6 bases remaining between them. The CDR3 contains 13 residues. CDR1 LGHNA and CDR2 YSLEER come from the germline V gene. CDR3 sequence (DNA): TGCGCCAGCAGCCAAGATTCGGGTCAGCCCCAGCATTTT. Its protein product is CASSQDSGQPQHF.

This chain uses TRBV4-1 with TRBJ2-3; TRBD2 matches at 10 bases. The CDR3 sequence is 17 residues long. Germline V lookup: CDR1 MGHRA, CDR2 YSYEKL. J gave up 6 bases and V 0 bases, and 9 bases lay outside the gene matches. This CDR3 reads CASSQERTSGKSDTQYF. CDR3 nucleotides: TGCGCCAGCAGCCAAGAAAGAACTAGCGGGAAGTCTGATACGCAGTATTTT.